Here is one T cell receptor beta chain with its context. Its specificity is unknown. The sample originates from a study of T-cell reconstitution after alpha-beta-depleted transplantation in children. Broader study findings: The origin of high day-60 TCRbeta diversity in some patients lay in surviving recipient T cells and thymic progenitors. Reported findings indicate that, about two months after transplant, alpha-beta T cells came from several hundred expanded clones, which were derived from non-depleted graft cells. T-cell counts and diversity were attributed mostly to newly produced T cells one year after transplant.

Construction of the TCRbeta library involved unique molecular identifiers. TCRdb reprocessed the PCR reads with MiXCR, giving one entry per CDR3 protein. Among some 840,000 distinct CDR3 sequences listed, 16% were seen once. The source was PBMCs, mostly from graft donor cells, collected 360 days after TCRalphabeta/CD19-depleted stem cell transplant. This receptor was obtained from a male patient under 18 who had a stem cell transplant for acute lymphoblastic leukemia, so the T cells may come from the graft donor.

In DNA form, the CDR3 reads TGTGCCAGCAGGTTTTCTATCAATGAGCAGTTCTTC. Its translation is CASRFSINEQFF. The J gene is TRBJ2-1, the V gene TRBV6-1; D remains unclear. V lost 6 bases to trimming and J lost 6 bases, with 9 bases between them. Germline CDR1 MNHNS, CDR2 SASEGT. This CDR3 region has 12 residues.